This T cell receptor (beta chain) stems from a study of control samples from healthy donors and cancer patients. Clones were sequenced by immunoSEQ multiplex PCR, and TCRdb holds only the in-frame ones, with some missing. Of nearly 200,000 clones in the sample, around 93% were seen once. In germline, CDR1 is LGHDT, CDR2 YNNKEL (reference sequence). Trimming removed 4 bases at V and 5 bases at J, with 17 bases between. This CDR3 contains 15 residues. The chain recombines TRBV3-1 (or the pseudogene TRBV3-2) with TRBJ1-1; perhaps TRBD1 as D (6 bases). Material for sequencing was blood. This sequence was found in a man under 40 in good health. The CDR3 region has the DNA TGTGCCAGCAGCCCGAGGCAGGCTAGGGGGACTGAAGCTTTCTTT. Translating gives CASSPRQARGTEAFF.